This T cell receptor beta chain was captured in a study of T cells in Graves' hyperthyroidism and ophthalmopathy. Amplification yielded TCR beta CDR3 regions, with RNA transcripts as the source. First-round RT-PCR of the TCR CDR3 relied on the HTBI primer set. Via MiXCR, TCRdb re-called the multiplex PCR reads, giving one row per CDR3 protein. The table includes 730,000 or so distinct CDR3 sequences, roughly a sixth detected once. Study results and limitations: Most thyroid clonotypes that were expanded above 0.001 also turned up in blood.

In patients aged 18 to 65, hyperthyroidism was newly diagnosed, with duration under 2 months. Out of over 9 ml of fresh peripheral blood came the PBMCs. In the case of this clonotype: Its antigen is unknown.

The germline V gene has CDR1 SGHDT and CDR2 YYEEEE. The CDR3 has 16 amino acids. The V and J ends lost 1 base and 5 bases, in that order; junction bases with no gene match: 6. What was sequenced was blood. V and J are TRBV5-6 and TRBJ1-4, with 9 bases fitting TRBD1. This receptor was identified in a woman aged 50 to 60 with Graves' hyperthyroidism that later progressed to Graves' ophthalmopathy. CDR3 amino acids: CASSLWSDRGNEKLFF. The CDR3 DNA follows: TGTGCCAGCAGCTTGTGGAGTGACAGGGGGAATGAAAAACTGTTTTTT.